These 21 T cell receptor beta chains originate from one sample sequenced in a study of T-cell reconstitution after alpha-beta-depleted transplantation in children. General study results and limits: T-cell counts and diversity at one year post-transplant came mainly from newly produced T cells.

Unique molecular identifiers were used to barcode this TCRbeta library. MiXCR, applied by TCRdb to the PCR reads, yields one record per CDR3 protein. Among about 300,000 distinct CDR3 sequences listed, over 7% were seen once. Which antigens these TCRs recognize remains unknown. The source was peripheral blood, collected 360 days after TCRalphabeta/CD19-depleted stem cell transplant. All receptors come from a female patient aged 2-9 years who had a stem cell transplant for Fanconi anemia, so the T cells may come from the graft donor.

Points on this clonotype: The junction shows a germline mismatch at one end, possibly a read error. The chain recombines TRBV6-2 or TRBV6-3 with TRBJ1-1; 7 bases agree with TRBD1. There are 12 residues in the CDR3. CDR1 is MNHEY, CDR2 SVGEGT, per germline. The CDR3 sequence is CASSYSRTGSAF. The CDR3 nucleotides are TGTGCCAGCAGTTACTCCCGGACAGGATCGGCCTTT.

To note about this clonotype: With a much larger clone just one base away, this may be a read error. CDR3 DNA: TGTGCCAGCAGTTTACCCGGGTGGAGCTACACCTTC. It encodes CASSLPGWSYTF. The chain employs TRBV27 and TRBJ1-2; D is unresolved. Germline loops: CDR1 MNHEY, CDR2 SMNVEV (reference sequence). V lost 2 bases, J lost 9 bases, and 10 bases lay in between. CDR3 size: 12 residues.

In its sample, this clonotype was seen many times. The CDR3 protein is CASRETGTGEQETQYF. DNA for the CDR3: TGTGCCAGCAGGGAGACCGGGACAGGGGAACAAGAGACCCAGTACTTC. The chain employs TRBV28 and TRBJ2-5; TRBD1 aligns across 10 bases. The length of the CDR3 is 16 residues. Germline V gives CDR1 MDHEN, CDR2 SYDVKM. V lost 6 bases and J lost 2; bases outside the gene matches: 9.

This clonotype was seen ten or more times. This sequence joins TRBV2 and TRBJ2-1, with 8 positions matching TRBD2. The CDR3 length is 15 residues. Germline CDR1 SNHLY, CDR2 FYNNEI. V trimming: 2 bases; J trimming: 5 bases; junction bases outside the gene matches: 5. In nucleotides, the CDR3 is TGTGCCAGCAGTGAATGGCTAGCGGGTCACAATGAGCAGTTCTTC. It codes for CASSEWLAGHNEQFF.

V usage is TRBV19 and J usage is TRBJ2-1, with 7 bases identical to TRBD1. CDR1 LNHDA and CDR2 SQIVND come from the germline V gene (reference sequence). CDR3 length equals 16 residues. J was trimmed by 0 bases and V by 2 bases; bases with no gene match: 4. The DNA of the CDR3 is TGTGCCAGTAGTATAACGGGACAGAGCTCCTACAATGAGCAGTTCTTC. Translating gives CASSITGQSSYNEQFF.

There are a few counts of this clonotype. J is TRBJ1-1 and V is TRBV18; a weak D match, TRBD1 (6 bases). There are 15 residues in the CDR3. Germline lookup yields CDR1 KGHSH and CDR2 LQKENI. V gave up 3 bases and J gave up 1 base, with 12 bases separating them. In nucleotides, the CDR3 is TGTGCCAGCTCACCCGTACAGGGTCGGAACACTGAAGCTTTCTTT. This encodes CASSPVQGRNTEAFF. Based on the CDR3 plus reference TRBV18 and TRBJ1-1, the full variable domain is NAGVMQNPRHLVRRRGQEARLRCSPMKGHSHVYWYRQLPEEGLKFMVYLQKENIIDESGMPKERFSAEFPKEGPSILRIQQVVRGDSAAYFCASSPVQGRNTEAFFGQGTRLTVV.

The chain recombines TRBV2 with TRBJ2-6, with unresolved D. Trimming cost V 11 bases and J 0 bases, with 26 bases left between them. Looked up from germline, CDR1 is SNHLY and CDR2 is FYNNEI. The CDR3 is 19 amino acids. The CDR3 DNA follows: TGTGCCCTCAGTCCTCAGATTGGGCGGTCCTTCTCTGGGGCCAACGTCCTGACTTTC. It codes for CALSPQIGRSFSGANVLTF.

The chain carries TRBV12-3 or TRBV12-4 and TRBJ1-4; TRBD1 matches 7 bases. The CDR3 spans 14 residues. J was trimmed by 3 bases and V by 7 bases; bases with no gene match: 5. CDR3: CASTITGANEKLFF. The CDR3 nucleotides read TGTGCCAGCACCATCACAGGGGCTAATGAAAAACTGTTTTTT.

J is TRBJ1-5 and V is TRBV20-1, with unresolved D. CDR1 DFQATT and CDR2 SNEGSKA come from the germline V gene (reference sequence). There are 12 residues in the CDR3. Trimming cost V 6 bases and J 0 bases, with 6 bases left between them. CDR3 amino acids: CSAQHSNQPQHF. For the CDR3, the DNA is TGCAGTGCCCAACATAGCAATCAGCCCCAGCATTTT.

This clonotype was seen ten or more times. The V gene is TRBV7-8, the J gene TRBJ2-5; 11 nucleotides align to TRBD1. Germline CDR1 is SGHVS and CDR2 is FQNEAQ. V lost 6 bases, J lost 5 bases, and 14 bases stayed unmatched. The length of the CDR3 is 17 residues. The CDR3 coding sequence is TGTGCCAGCAGTCACAGGACAGGGGGCATCTCGGGCGAGACCCAGTACTTC. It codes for CASSHRTGGISGETQYF.

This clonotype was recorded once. The CDR3 region has the DNA TGCAGCGGAGGGGAGAGGGGGCGAGGTGGCTACACCTTC. This translates into CSGGERGRGGYTF. The chain joins TRBV29-1 to TRBJ1-2, with 7 bases that match TRBD1. The CDR3 consists of 13 residues. Germline CDR1 and CDR2: SQVTM and ANQGSEA. V was pared by 7 bases and J by 7 bases, with 12 bases of the junction left unmatched.

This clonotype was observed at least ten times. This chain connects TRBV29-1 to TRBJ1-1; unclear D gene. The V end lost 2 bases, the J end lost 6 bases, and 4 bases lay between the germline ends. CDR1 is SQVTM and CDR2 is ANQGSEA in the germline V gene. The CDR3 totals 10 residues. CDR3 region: CSVETPEAFF. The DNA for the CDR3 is TGCAGCGTTGAAACCCCTGAAGCTTTCTTT.

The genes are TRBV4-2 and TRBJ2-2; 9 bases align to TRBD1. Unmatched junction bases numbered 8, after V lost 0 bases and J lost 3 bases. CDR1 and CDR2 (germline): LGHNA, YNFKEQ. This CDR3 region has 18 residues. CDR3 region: CASSQDARQGVDTGELFF. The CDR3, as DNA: TGTGCCAGCAGCCAAGATGCCCGACAGGGGGTTGACACCGGGGAGCTGTTTTTT.

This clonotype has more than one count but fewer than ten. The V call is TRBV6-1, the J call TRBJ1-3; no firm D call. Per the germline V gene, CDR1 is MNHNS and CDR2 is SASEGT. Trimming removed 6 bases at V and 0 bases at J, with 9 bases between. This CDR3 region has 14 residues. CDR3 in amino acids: CASSRVNSGNTIYF. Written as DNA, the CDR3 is TGTGCCAGCAGCCGAGTAAACTCTGGAAACACCATATATTTT.

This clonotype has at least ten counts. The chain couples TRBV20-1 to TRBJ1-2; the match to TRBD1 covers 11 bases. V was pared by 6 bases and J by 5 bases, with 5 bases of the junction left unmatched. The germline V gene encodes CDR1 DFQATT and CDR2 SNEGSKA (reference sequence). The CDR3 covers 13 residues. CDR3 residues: CSASGQGVYGYTF. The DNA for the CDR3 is TGCAGTGCATCGGGACAGGGGGTTTATGGCTACACCTTC.

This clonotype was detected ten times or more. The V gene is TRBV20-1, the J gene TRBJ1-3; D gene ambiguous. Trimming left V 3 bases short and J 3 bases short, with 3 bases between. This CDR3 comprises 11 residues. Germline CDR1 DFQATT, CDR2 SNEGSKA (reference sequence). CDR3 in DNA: TGCAGTGCTAGGGATGGAAACACCATATATTTT. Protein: CSARDGNTIYF.

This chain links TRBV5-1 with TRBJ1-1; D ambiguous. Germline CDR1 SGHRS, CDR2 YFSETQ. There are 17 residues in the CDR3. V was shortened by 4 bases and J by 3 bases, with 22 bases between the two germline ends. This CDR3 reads CASSERRNGPRDTEAFF. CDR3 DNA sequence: TGCGCCAGCAGCGAGCGTAGAAACGGACCAAGGGACACTGAAGCTTTCTTT. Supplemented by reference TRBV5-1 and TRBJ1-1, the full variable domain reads KAGVTQTPRYLIKTRGQQVTLSCSPISGHRSVSWYQQTPGQGLQFLFEYFSETQRNKGNFPGRFSGRQFSNSRSEMNVSTLELGDSALYLCASSERRNGPRDTEAFFGQGTRLTVV.

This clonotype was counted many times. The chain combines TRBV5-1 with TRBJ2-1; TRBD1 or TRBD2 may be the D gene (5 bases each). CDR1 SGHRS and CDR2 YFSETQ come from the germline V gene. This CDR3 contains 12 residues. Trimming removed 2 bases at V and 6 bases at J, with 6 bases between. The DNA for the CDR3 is TGCGCCAGCAGCTTCGGGGCCAATGAGCAGTTCTTC. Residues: CASSFGANEQFF.

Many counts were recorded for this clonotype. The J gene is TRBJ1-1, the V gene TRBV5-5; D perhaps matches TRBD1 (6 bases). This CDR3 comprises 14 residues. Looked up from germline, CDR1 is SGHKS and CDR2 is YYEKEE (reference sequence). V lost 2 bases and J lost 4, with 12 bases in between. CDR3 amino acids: CASSFGRGTTEAFF. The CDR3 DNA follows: TGTGCCAGCAGCTTTGGCAGGGGTACCACTGAAGCTTTCTTT.

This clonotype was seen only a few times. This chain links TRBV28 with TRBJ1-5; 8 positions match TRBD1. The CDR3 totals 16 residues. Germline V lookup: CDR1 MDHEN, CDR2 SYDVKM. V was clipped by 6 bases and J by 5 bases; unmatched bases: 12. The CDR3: CASRFGGTGSYQPQHF. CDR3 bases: TGTGCCAGCAGATTTGGAGGGACAGGAAGCTATCAGCCCCAGCATTTT.

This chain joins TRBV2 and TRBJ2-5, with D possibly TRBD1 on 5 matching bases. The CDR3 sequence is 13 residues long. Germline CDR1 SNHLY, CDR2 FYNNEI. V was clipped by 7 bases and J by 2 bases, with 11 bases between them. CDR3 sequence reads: CASMRRGQETQYF. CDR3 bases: TGTGCCAGCATGAGAAGGGGTCAAGAGACCCAGTACTTC.